A single sample is the source of the 19 T cell receptor beta chains below, sequenced in a study of cytomegalovirus exposure and HLA in healthy donors. Primers for the PCR totalled 60 Vbeta and 13 Jbeta. Measured with immunoSEQ multiplex PCR; TCRdb has only the in-frame clones, and not every one. The sample data list about 96,000 clones. Sequencing was done on a sample of PBMCs. These receptors came from a woman aged 25 to 39 in good health and CMV-seronegative.

The genes are TRBV7-2 and TRBJ1-5; D not certain. Per germline, CDR1 SGHTA and CDR2 FQGNSA. The CDR3 length is 14 residues. Trimming took off 5 bases at V and 7 bases at J, with 15 bases between the two ends. The DNA of the CDR3 is TGTGCCAGCAGCCTCATAGGTTTCGGGCAGCCCCAGCATTTT. It is translated as CASSLIGFGQPQHF. Full variable domain (outside the CDR3, taken from reference TRBV7-2 and TRBJ1-5): GAGVSQSPSNKVTEKGKDVELRCDPISGHTALYWYRQSLGQGLEFLIYFQGNSAPDKSGLPSDRFSAERTGGSVSTLTIQRTQQEDSAVYLCASSLIGFGQPQHFGDGTRLSIL.

The rearrangement links TRBV5-1 to TRBJ2-7; no definite D call. Trimming left V 4 bases short and J 1 base short, with 15 bases between. Germline V gene sequence: CDR1 SGHRS, CDR2 YFSETQ. This CDR3 comprises 15 residues. Here the CDR3 reads CASSPTGLRSYEQYF. CDR3 DNA: TGCGCCAGCAGCCCGACGGGTCTCCGGTCCTACGAGCAGTACTTC.

The V and J genes are TRBV29-1 and TRBJ2-7, with D unresolved. V was shortened by 0 bases and J by 3 bases, with 9 bases between the two germline ends. The CDR3 contains 13 residues. Germline-derived CDR1 and CDR2 are SQVTM and ANQGSEA. CDR3 DNA sequence: TGCAGCGTTGAAGATGACACAGTCTACGAGCAGTACTTC. Translated: CSVEDDTVYEQYF.

The chain recombines TRBV6-1 with TRBJ1-1; D unresolved. This CDR3 comprises 8 residues. Germline V gene data show CDR1 as MNHNS and CDR2 as SASEGT. V was pared by 11 bases and J by 6 bases, with 4 bases between. The DNA for the CDR3 is TGTGCCTCGGCTGAAGCTTTCTTT. Amino acid sequence: CASAEAFF.

The chain has TRBV28 and TRBJ1-4; D is undetermined. With 6 bases removed from V and 0 bases from J, the gap between germline ends came to 11 bases. The germline CDR1 and CDR2 sequences are MDHEN and SYDVKM. The CDR3 has 15 amino acids. CDR3 sequence (DNA): TGTGCCAGCAGACCACTCGCCGCAACTAATGAAAAACTGTTTTTT. It encodes CASRPLAATNEKLFF.

This rearrangement joins TRBV6-4 to TRBJ2-3; 11 positions match TRBD2. The CDR3 extends over 19 amino acids. The V and J ends lost 0 bases and 7 bases, in that order; junction bases with no gene match: 15. The germline gives CDR1 MRHNA, CDR2 SNTAGT. CDR3 sequence reads: CASSDSVSSELAGVNTQYF. CDR3 coding DNA: TGTGCCAGCAGTGACTCGGTTTCATCGGAACTAGCGGGAGTAAATACGCAGTATTTT.

The chain links TRBV27 to TRBJ1-3, with D possibly TRBD1 on 5 matching bases. Germline-derived CDR1 and CDR2 are MNHEY and SMNVEV (reference sequence). With 8 bases removed from V and 1 base from J, the gap between germline ends came to 9 bases. This CDR3 spans 13 amino acids. DNA for the CDR3: TGTGCCAGCCGACAGTTTTCTGGAAACACCATATATTTT. It codes for CASRQFSGNTIYF.

This CDR3 reads CASSSQGIVTEAFF. CDR3 bases: TGTGCCAGTAGTTCACAGGGAATTGTCACTGAAGCTTTCTTT. The chain combines TRBV19 with TRBJ1-1; D might be TRBD1 (6 bases). The CDR3 extends over 14 amino acids. Per the germline V gene, CDR1 is LNHDA and CDR2 is SQIVND (reference sequence). V was pared by 5 bases and J by 4 bases, with 14 bases between. The variable domain in full, completed from reference TRBV19 and TRBJ1-1, reads DGGITQSPKYLFRKEGQNVTLSCEQNLNHDAMYWYRQDPGQGLRLIYYSQIVNDFQKGDIAEGYSVSREKKESFPLTVTSAQKNPTAFYLCASSSQGIVTEAFFGQGTRLTVV.

J is TRBJ2-7 and V is TRBV18; TRBD1 might be the D (5 bases). Germline CDR1 reads KGHSH; CDR2 reads LQKENI. The CDR3 has 14 amino acids. V lost 0 bases and J 5 bases, leaving 11 bases between the germline ends. The DNA of the CDR3 is TGTGCCAGCTCACCACCCCAGGGCAAGAACGAGCAGTACTTC. This gives the protein CASSPPQGKNEQYF.

This chain uses TRBV19 with TRBJ2-7; 8 nucleotides line up with TRBD2. The CDR3 sequence is 16 residues long. V lost 5 bases to trimming and J lost 8 bases; unmatched junction nucleotides: 17. Per the germline V gene, CDR1 is LNHDA and CDR2 is SQIVND (reference sequence). The CDR3 protein is CASSAGGNSGEAKQYF. In DNA, the CDR3 is TGTGCCAGTAGTGCCGGGGGTAATAGCGGGGAAGCAAAGCAGTACTTC.

The V gene is TRBV6-1, the J gene TRBJ2-1; 11 nucleotides line up with TRBD1. Germline assignment: CDR1 MNHNS and CDR2 SASEGT. The CDR3 loop spans 16 amino acids. The trim removed 3 bases at V and 8 bases at J, leaving 9 bases unmatched. CDR3 residues: CASSEGQGDSGDEQFF. DNA for the CDR3: TGTGCCAGCAGTGAGGGACAGGGGGACTCGGGAGATGAGCAGTTCTTC.

The J gene is TRBJ1-1, the V gene TRBV7-9; 7 bases agree with TRBD1. CDR1 is SEHNR, CDR2 FQNEAQ, per germline (reference sequence). The CDR3 length is 17 residues. The V and J ends lost 6 bases and 1 base, in that order; junction bases with no gene match: 14. CDR3 bases: TGTGCCAGCAGTTCCACAGGGGCGGAAAATCGGAACACTGAAGCTTTCTTT. Its protein is CASSSTGAENRNTEAFF.

The V gene is TRBV14, the J gene TRBJ2-3, with D uncertain. The CDR3 extends over 12 amino acids. Germline CDR1 SGHDN, CDR2 FVKESK. V was shortened by 4 bases and J by 3 bases, with 5 bases between the two germline ends. CDR3 sequence (DNA): TGTGCCAGCAGCCTTCCTACAGATACGCAGTATTTT. Translation gives CASSLPTDTQYF.

V gene TRBV19 combines with J gene TRBJ2-7; 7 bases match TRBD1. Trimming took 1 base from V and 2 from J; bases not matched to a gene: 5. The CDR3 spans 15 residues. Germline-derived CDR1 and CDR2 are LNHDA and SQIVND (reference sequence). The CDR3 region has the DNA TGTGCCAGTAGTATAGTCGACAGGGCAACCTACGAGCAGTACTTC. Translation gives CASSIVDRATYEQYF.

The V gene is TRBV19, the J gene TRBJ1-4, with a possible D match to TRBD1 (6 bases). Trimming removed 1 base at V and 4 bases at J, with 10 bases between. CDR1 and CDR2 from the germline V gene are LNHDA and SQIVND (reference sequence). CDR3 length: 15 residues. CDR3 nucleotides: TGTGCCAGTAGTATAGCAACAGGGATTAATGAAAAACTGTTTTTT. Amino acids: CASSIATGINEKLFF.

The chain couples TRBV7-9 to TRBJ1-2, with D perhaps TRBD1 (6 bases). The V gene's germline CDR1 is SEHNR and CDR2 FQNEAQ (reference sequence). V lost 2 bases and J 5 bases, leaving 12 bases between the germline ends. The CDR3 totals 14 residues. CDR3 DNA sequence: TGTGCCAGCAGCTTACATGGCAGGGGTTATGGCTACACCTTC. Translated, it gives CASSLHGRGYGYTF. The full variable domain, completed using reference TRBV7-9 and TRBJ1-2, is DTGVSQNPRHKITKRGQNVTFRCDPISEHNRLYWYRQTLGQGPEFLTYFQNEAQLEKSRLLSDRFSAERPKGSFSTLEIQRTEQGDSAMYLCASSLHGRGYGYTFGSGTRLTVV.

V and J are TRBV19 and TRBJ2-5; 8 nucleotides align to TRBD2. With V trimmed by 5 bases and J by 1 base, 12 bases remained unmatched. Germline V gene sequence: CDR1 LNHDA, CDR2 SQIVND (reference sequence). The CDR3 length is 17 residues. CDR3 bases: TGTGCCAGTAGTGGGGGTGGGCTAGCGGGTTCCCAAGAGACCCAGTACTTC. As protein: CASSGGGLAGSQETQYF.

The chain is built from TRBV19 and TRBJ1-2; no clear D gene. Germline CDR1 and CDR2: LNHDA and SQIVND (reference sequence). Deletions cut 5 bases from V and 0 bases from J, with 10 bases between. CDR3 length: 14 amino acids. CDR3 loop: CASSWQTANYGYTF. Here the CDR3 DNA reads TGTGCCAGTAGTTGGCAGACTGCTAACTATGGCTACACCTTC.

The chain couples TRBV28 to TRBJ1-1, with D unresolved. V was trimmed by 3 bases and J by 11 bases, leaving 13 bases between them. The CDR3 has 12 amino acids. Looked up from germline, CDR1 is MDHEN and CDR2 is SYDVKM. For the CDR3, the DNA is TGTGCCAGCAGTTTTAGTAATGGAGGGGCTTTCTTT. Encoded protein: CASSFSNGGAFF.